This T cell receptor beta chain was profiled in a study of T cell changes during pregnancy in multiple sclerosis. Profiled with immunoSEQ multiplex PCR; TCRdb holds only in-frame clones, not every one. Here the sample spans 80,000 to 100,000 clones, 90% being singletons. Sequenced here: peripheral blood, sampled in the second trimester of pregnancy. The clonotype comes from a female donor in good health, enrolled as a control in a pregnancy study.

The CDR3 nucleotides are TGTGCCTGGAGCTACAGGGGGAATGATTCACCCCTCCACTTT. Translated: CAWSYRGNDSPLHF. V gene TRBV30 combines with J gene TRBJ1-6, with 8 bases fitting TRBD1. The CDR3 totals 14 residues. Trimming took 3 bases from V and 8 from J; bases not matched to a gene: 6. Germline V lookup: CDR1 GTSNPN, CDR2 SVGIG (reference sequence).